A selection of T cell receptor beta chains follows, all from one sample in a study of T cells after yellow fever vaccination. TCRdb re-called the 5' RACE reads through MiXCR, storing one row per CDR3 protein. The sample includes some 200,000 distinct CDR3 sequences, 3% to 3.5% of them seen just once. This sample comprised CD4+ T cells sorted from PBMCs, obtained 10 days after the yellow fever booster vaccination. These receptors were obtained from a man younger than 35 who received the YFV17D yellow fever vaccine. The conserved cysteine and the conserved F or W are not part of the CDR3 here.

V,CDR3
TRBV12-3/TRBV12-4,ASREQNTEAF
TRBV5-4,ASSWTPQADGYT
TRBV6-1,ASRETTDTQY
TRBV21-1,ASSTQYRAGYEQY
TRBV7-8,ASSLTGSWDTEAF
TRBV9,ASSVGGTSGSYEQY
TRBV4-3,ASSQDSLKWGEQF
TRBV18,ASSPLTSPNNEQF
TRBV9,ASSGGGHGADTQY
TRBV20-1,SARSPSSRSGTQY
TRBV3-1,ASSQVKTEQY
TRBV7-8,ASSLKAGWRETQY
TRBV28,ASSSGQGGYNEQF
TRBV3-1,ASSQTPAVTGNTIY
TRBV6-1,ASSTTSGRSSYNEQF
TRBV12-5,ASARGYGYT
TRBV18,ASSPPGRSRETQY
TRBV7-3,ASSLISAITSTDTQY
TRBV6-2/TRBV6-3,ASSYAADRPYNEQF
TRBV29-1,SVADRGYETQY
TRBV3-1,ASSQFLAGGAGELF
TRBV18,ASSPLQDGPNGYT